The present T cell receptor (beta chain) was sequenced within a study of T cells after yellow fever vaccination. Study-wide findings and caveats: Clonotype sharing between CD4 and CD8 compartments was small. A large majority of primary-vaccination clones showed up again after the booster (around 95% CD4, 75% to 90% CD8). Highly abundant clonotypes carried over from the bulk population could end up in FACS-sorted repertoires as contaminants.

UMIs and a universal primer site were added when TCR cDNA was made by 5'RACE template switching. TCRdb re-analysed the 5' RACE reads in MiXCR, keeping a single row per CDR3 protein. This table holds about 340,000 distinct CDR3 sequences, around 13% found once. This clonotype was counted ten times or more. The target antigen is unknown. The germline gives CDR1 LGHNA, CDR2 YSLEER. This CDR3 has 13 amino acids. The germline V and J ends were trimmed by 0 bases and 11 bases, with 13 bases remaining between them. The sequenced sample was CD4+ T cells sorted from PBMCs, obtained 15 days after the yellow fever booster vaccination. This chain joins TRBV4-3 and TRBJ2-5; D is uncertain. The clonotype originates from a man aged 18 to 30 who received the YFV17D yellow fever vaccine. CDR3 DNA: TGCGCCAGCAGCCAAGAAACTTGGGGAACGCAGTACTTC. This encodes CASSQETWGTQYF.